The entry that follows covers one TCR beta chain sequence. Its antigen is as yet unknown. A CD45RA+ naive subset and a CD45RA-negative memory subset were split from CD4+ cells. This sample is part of a study of shared clonotypes between healthy human individuals. Study-level results: The four-donor shared clonotypes exceeded non-shared clonotypes in generation probability, with non-shared ones scoring lower.

Deep level was the assay's run setting. Original processing notes: Filtering differed for immunoSEQ, which gave only junction sequences without quality scores. Assay used: immunoSEQ multiplex PCR; TCRdb lists only in-frame clones, some missing. V and J calls and clone size come straight from that table; D and trimming were deduced from the DNA. The sample lists some 1 million clones, approximately 68% occurring once. The germline V and J ends were trimmed by 7 bases and 5 bases, with 18 bases remaining between them. The germline V gene has CDR1 SGDLS and CDR2 YYNGEE. The CDR3 is made up of 14 amino acids.

This clonotype originated in a man younger than 35 in good health. The chain couples TRBV9 to TRBJ1-2; no definite D call. The sequenced sample was memory CD4+ T cells sorted from blood. As to subset: CD45RA-negative fraction. CDR3 sequence (DNA): TGTGCCAGCTCTGCCGGGCCGGCTGTTTATGGCTACACCTTC. Translation gives CASSAGPAVYGYTF.